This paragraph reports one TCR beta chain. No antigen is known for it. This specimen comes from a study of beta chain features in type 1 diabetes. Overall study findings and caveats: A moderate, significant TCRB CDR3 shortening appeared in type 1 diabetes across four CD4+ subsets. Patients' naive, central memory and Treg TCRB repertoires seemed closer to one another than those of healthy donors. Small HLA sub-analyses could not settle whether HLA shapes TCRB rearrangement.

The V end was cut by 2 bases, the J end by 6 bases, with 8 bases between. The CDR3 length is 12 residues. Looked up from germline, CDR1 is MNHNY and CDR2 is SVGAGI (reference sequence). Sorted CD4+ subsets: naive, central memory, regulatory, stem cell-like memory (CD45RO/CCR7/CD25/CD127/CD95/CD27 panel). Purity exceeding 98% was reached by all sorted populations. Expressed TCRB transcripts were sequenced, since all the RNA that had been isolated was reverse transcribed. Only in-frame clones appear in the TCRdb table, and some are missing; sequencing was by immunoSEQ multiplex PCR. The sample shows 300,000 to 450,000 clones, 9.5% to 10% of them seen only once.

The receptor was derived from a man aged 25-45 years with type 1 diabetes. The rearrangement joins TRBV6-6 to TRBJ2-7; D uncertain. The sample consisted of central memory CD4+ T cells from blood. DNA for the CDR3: TGTGCCAGCAGTTACGGTTTAGGCGAGCAGTACTTC. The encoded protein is CASSYGLGEQYF.